Listed below are T cell receptor beta chains from one sample, sequenced in a study of lymphopenia after photon versus proton radiotherapy. Sequencing used immunoSEQ multiplex PCR; TCRdb keeps in-frame clones, though not all of them. Counted here are approximately 91,000 clones, 83% occurring once; the ten biggest clones make up roughly 1.4%. Here the sequenced sample was peripheral blood, taken from a patient treated with proton-based radiotherapy. The receptors come from a man aged 55 to 70 with pancreatic cancer. The CDR3 runs from the conserved cysteine through the conserved F or W. A D gene is named only where the DNA matches it firmly. Rows give clone size only sometimes, using once, few, many, or a class for an expanded clone.

. | . | TRBJ1-5 | TRBV6-1 | CASSERQTLSNQPQHF | TGTGCCAGCAGTGAAAGACAGACCCTTAGCAATCAGCCCCAGCATTTT
. | . | TRBJ2-1 | TRBV11-2 | CASSPPGPSEQFF | TGTGCCAGCAGCCCCCCGGGGCCTAGTGAGCAGTTCTTC
. | . | TRBJ2-6 | TRBV28 | CASRLDRAGANVLTF | TGTGCCAGCAGATTAGACCGGGCCGGGGCCAACGTCCTGACTTTC
TRBD1 | . | TRBJ2-7 | TRBV15 | CATSRGDREDEQYF | TGTGCCACCAGCAGAGGCGACAGGGAAGACGAGCAGTACTTC
. | . | TRBJ1-1 | TRBV4-2 | CASSQAGGITEAFF | TGTGCCAGCAGCCAAGCGGGGGGAATCACTGAAGCTTTCTTT
. | . | TRBJ1-4 | TRBV7-2 | CASSHDPQGANEKLFF | TGTGCCAGCAGCCACGACCCACAGGGTGCTAATGAAAAACTGTTTTTT
. | . | TRBJ2-7 | TRBV5-6 | CASSLGTPYEQYF | TGTGCCAGCAGCTTAGGGACACCCTACGAGCAGTACTTC
TRBD1 | . | TRBJ2-1 | TRBV29-1 | CSVSGQAVNNEQFF | TGCAGCGTCTCAGGACAGGCGGTGAACAATGAGCAGTTCTTC
TRBD1 | . | TRBJ2-7 | TRBV29-1 | CSVTGPHSYEQYF | TGCAGCGTGACAGGGCCCCACTCCTACGAGCAGTACTTC
. | . | TRBJ1-4 | TRBV19 | CASSITARSTNEKLFF | TGTGCCAGTAGTATTACAGCGAGATCAACTAATGAAAAACTGTTTTTT
. | . | TRBJ2-1 | TRBV28 | CASSLRYNEQFF | TGTGCCAGCAGCCTACGGTACAATGAGCAGTTCTTC
TRBD1 | . | TRBJ2-7 | TRBV7-9 | CASSLDARQGSEQYF | TGTGCCAGCAGCTTAGACGCTCGACAGGGTAGCGAGCAGTACTTC
. | once | TRBJ2-1 | TRBV7-2 | CASSLQGQTWGNEQFF | TGTGCCAGCAGCTTGCAGGGACAAACCTGGGGGAATGAGCAGTTCTTC
. | . | TRBJ2-1 | TRBV29-1 | CSAEVTNNEQFF | TGCAGCGCTGAGGTGACTAACAATGAGCAGTTCTTC
. | . | TRBJ2-1 | TRBV5-1 | CASSLVAGKNEQFF | TGCGCCAGCAGCTTGGTAGCAGGTAAAAATGAGCAGTTCTTC
. | once | TRBJ1-1 | TRBV10-3 | CAIRTGGKAFF | TGTGCCATCAGGACAGGCGGAAAAGCTTTCTTT
TRBD2 | . | TRBJ2-7 | TRBV10-2 | CASKLAGDEQYF | TGCGCCAGCAAACTAGCGGGAGACGAGCAGTACTTC
. | . | TRBJ2-3 | TRBV5-6 | CASSAYRGGTDTQYF | TGTGCCAGCAGCGCCTACAGGGGGGGTACAGATACGCAGTATTTT
. | . | TRBJ2-7 | TRBV5-1 | CASSLGAGLYEQYF | TGCGCCAGCAGCTTGGGGGCAGGACTTTACGAGCAGTACTTC
TRBD2 | . | TRBJ2-7 | TRBV7-2 | CASTFNGIAGETYEQYF | TGTGCCAGCACCTTTAACGGGATAGCGGGAGAGACATACGAGCAGTACTTC
. | . | TRBJ2-5 | TRBV27 | CASSSGQYQETQYF | TGTGCCAGCAGTTCCGGACAGTACCAAGAGACCCAGTACTTC
TRBD2 | few | TRBJ2-7 | TRBV6-5 | CASSYSGGSYEQYF | TGTGCCAGCAGTTACTCGGGCGGGAGCTACGAGCAGTACTTC
. | . | TRBJ2-2 | TRBV4-2 | CASSQEILNTGELFF | TGTGCCAGCAGCCAAGAAATCCTGAACACCGGGGAGCTGTTTTTT
. | . | TRBJ2-5 | TRBV18 | CASSQGRGAETQYF | TGTGCCAGCTCACAGGGCAGGGGTGCGGAGACCCAGTACTTC
. | . | TRBJ2-5 | TRBV5-1 | CASSLAPGTELLQETQYF | TGCGCCAGCAGCTTGGCCCCCGGGACGGAACTCCTACAAGAGACCCAGTACTTC
. | . | TRBJ1-2 | TRBV6-6 | CASSYRPTDNYGYTF | TGTGCCAGCAGTTACCGACCTACAGACAACTATGGCTACACCTTC
. | . | TRBJ2-1 | TRBV7-9 | CASSLVAGAQEQFF | TGTGCCAGCAGCTTAGTGGCAGGGGCTCAGGAGCAGTTCTTC
. | few | TRBJ1-2 | TRBV5-1 | CASSWGPFPDGYTF | TGCGCCAGCAGCTGGGGACCGTTCCCCGATGGCTACACCTTC
. | . | TRBJ2-7 | TRBV7-2 | CASSLTLTGLRREQYF | TGTGCCAGCAGCTTAACGCTGACAGGCCTCCGGCGGGAGCAGTACTTC
TRBD2 | . | TRBJ2-1 | TRBV4-3 | CASSQTLAGAPSSYNEQFF | TGCGCCAGCAGCCAGACACTAGCGGGAGCCCCGAGCTCCTACAATGAGCAGTTCTTC
. | . | TRBJ1-2 | TRBV5-4 | CASRGSGDLSGYTF | TGTGCCAGCAGGGGGAGCGGGGACCTCTCTGGCTACACCTTC
. | . | TRBJ2-7 | TRBV27 | CASKSGQNTYEQYF | TGTGCCAGCAAATCGGGGCAGAACACCTACGAGCAGTACTTC
. | . | TRBJ1-2 | TRBV2 | CASSEDRVAGYTF | TGTGCCAGCAGTGAAGACAGGGTGGCTGGCTACACCTTC
. | . | TRBJ2-3 | TRBV28 | CASSGRQVSTDTQYF | TGTGCCAGCAGTGGACGACAGGTATCTACAGATACGCAGTATTTT
. | . | TRBJ2-7 | TRBV28 | CASSPLAVYEQYF | TGTGCCAGCAGTCCCTTAGCGGTCTACGAGCAGTACTTC